A single sample is the source of the 8 T cell receptor beta chains below, sequenced in a study of Graves' ophthalmopathy and Graves' hyperthyroidism. The authors amplified TCR beta CDR3 regions, and they did so from RNA transcripts for repertoire sequencing. Second-round multiplex PCR came after a first-round RT-PCR that employed HTBI primers. From the multiplex PCR reads, TCRdb called clonotypes with MiXCR, one entry per CDR3 protein. The sample has about 740,000 distinct CDR3 sequences, 35% to 50% seen once; the top ten hold 40% to 45%. The sample taken for sequencing was peripheral blood. Receptors originate from an adult man with Graves' ophthalmopathy.

This clonotype has more than one count but fewer than ten. The chain links TRBV3-1 to TRBJ1-2; D remains unclear. Germline CDR1 LGHDT, CDR2 YNNKEL (reference sequence). V dropped 4 bases and J dropped 4 bases, with 10 bases sitting between them. The CDR3 spans 13 residues. This CDR3 is CASSPTDSYGYTF. In nucleotides, the CDR3 is TGTGCCAGCAGCCCGACGGATTCCTATGGCTACACCTTC.

There are a few counts of this clonotype. The chain joins TRBV6-1 to TRBJ1-4; D is unresolved. Germline loops: CDR1 MNHNS, CDR2 SASEGT. CDR3 length equals 13 residues. V gave up 5 bases and J gave up 3 bases, with 7 bases separating them. This CDR3 reads CASSWQSNEKLFF. In DNA, the CDR3 is TGTGCCAGCAGTTGGCAGTCTAATGAAAAACTGTTTTTT.

The gene calls are TRBV10-2 and TRBJ2-2; D might be TRBD1 (6 bases). Trimming removed 2 bases from V and 2 bases from J, with 9 bases in between. The CDR3 spans 15 residues. Per the germline V gene, CDR1 is WSHSY and CDR2 is SAAADI. CDR3 nucleotide sequence: TGCGCCAGCAGTGAGCGGACAGAAAACACCGGGGAGCTGTTTTTT. The encoded protein is CASSERTENTGELFF.

In this sample, this clonotype turned up many times. For the CDR3, the DNA is TGTGCCAGCAGCTTACCCAGCAGCCCAAGAGAGACCCAGTACTTC. It codes for CASSLPSSPRETQYF. V usage is TRBV7-9 and J usage is TRBJ2-5; D gene uncertain. CDR3 length: 15 amino acids. Germline CDR1 is SEHNR and CDR2 is FQNEAQ (reference sequence). The V end was cut by 2 bases, the J end by 4 bases, with 14 bases between.

This sequence joins TRBV20-1 and TRBJ1-5; 7 nucleotides align to TRBD1. Per germline, CDR1 DFQATT and CDR2 SNEGSKA (reference sequence). This CDR3 is 14 amino acids long. J lost 4 bases, V lost 3 bases, and 6 bases had no gene match. For the CDR3, the DNA is TGCAGTGCTAGGAAGACAGGGAGGAATCAGCCCCAGCATTTT. Its translation: CSARKTGRNQPQHF.

This clonotype has at least ten counts. The rearrangement joins TRBV9 to TRBJ2-5; D not resolved. Germline CDR1 is SGDLS and CDR2 is YYNGEE. Deletions cut 3 bases from V and 4 bases from J, with 10 bases between. The CDR3 runs to 13 residues. CDR3 protein: CASSAGPGETQYF. In DNA form, the CDR3 reads TGTGCCAGCAGCGCCGGGCCGGGAGAGACCCAGTACTTC.

A single count supports this clonotype. V gene TRBV5-1 combines with J gene TRBJ2-5, with a tentative D call TRBD1 (6 bases). V was shortened by 4 bases and J by 7 bases, with 14 bases between the two germline ends. The CDR3 covers 13 residues. Germline CDR1 and CDR2: SGHRS and YFSETQ. The CDR3 loop is CASSATGQGTQYF. The CDR3 DNA reads TGCGCCAGCAGCGCCACAGGGCAGGGGACCCAGTACTTC.

The chain uses TRBV10-3 and TRBJ1-6; 8 nucleotides align to TRBD1. Germline CDR1 is ENHRY and CDR2 is SYGVKD. Unmatched junction bases numbered 8, after V lost 5 bases and J lost 8 bases. The CDR3 length is 15 residues. Here the CDR3 DNA reads TGTGCCATCAGTTATTACGGACAGGGAGATTCACCCCTCCACTTT. As protein: CAISYYGQGDSPLHF.